A single sample is the source of the 30 T cell receptor beta chains below, sequenced in a study of blood T cell repertoires in COVID-19. Produced via immunoSEQ multiplex PCR; TCRdb's table is partial and in-frame only. Counted here are roughly 250,000 clones, about four fifths occurring once; the ten biggest clones make up roughly 14%. The specimen was peripheral blood. Receptor source: a person aged 65 to 85 with COVID-19, enrolled during active disease.

This clone turned up a few times. V gene TRBV7-6 combines with J gene TRBJ1-3; D remains unclear. This CDR3 is built from 15 residues. With 5 bases removed from V and 2 bases from J, the gap between germline ends came to 13 bases. Germline V lookup: CDR1 SGHVS, CDR2 FNYEAQ. CDR3 coding DNA: TGTGCCAGCAGCCGATTAGCGATACCTGGAAACACCATATATTTT. This encodes CASSRLAIPGNTIYF. Based on the CDR3 plus reference TRBV7-6 and TRBJ1-3, the full variable domain is GAGVSQSPRYKVTKRGQDVALRCDPISGHVSLYWYRQALGQGPEFLTYFNYEAQQDKSGLPNDRFSAERPEGSISTLTIQRTEQRDSAMYRCASSRLAIPGNTIYFGEGSWLTVV.

The count of this clone is one. This chain links TRBV5-1 with TRBJ1-2, with no clear D. CDR1 and CDR2 (germline): SGHRS, YFSETQ. CDR3 length equals 15 residues. V lost 0 bases and J lost 7, with 16 bases in between. As DNA, the CDR3 is TGCGCCAGCAGCTTGGGCGGGGAATTGATAATTGGCTACACCTTC. Its protein is CASSLGGELIIGYTF.

This clone occurred a few times. This chain uses TRBV6-2 or TRBV6-3 with TRBJ1-6; D perhaps matches TRBD1 (5 bases). CDR1 and CDR2 from the germline V gene are MNHEY and SVGEGT. This CDR3 is 11 amino acids long. Trimming shortened V by 5 bases and J by 14 bases, and 10 bases separated the two germline ends. This CDR3 reads CASSRQTALHF. For the CDR3, the DNA is TGTGCCAGCAGTAGACAGACGGCCCTCCACTTT.

The chain links TRBV5-4 to TRBJ1-4, with 9 bases aligning to TRBD1. V lost 0 bases to trimming and J lost 4 bases; unmatched junction nucleotides: 4. This CDR3 region has 16 residues. In germline, CDR1 is SGHNT, CDR2 YYREEE (reference sequence). The CDR3 is CASSLGMTGGNEKLFF. The CDR3 DNA reads TGTGCCAGCAGCTTGGGCATGACAGGGGGTAATGAAAAACTGTTTTTT.

This sequence joins TRBV15 and TRBJ2-2; D is unclear. This CDR3 has 14 amino acids. Germline lookup yields CDR1 LNHNV and CDR2 YYDKDF (reference sequence). The ends were cut back, 1 base at V and 2 bases at J, with 5 bases in the middle. CDR3 sequence reads: CATSRGHNTGELFF. The CDR3 DNA is TGTGCCACCAGCAGAGGACATAACACCGGGGAGCTGTTTTTT. The full variable domain, rest sourced from reference TRBV15 and TRBJ2-2, is DAMVIQNPRYQVTQFGKPVTLSCSQTLNHNVMYWYQQKSSQAPKLLFHYYDKDFNNEADTPDNFQSRRPNTSFCFLDIRSPGLGDTAMYLCATSRGHNTGELFFGEGSRLTVL.

Concerning this clone itself: An end of the junction does not agree with germline; a read error may underlie this. This chain joins TRBV5-1 and TRBJ2-2, with D tentatively TRBD1 (5 bases). CDR1 and CDR2 from the germline V gene are SGHRS and YFSETQ. CDR3 size: 14 residues. Written as DNA, the CDR3 is TGCGCTATAAGGGGCGCTTCGAATACCGGGGAGCTGTTTTTT. Its translation: CAIRGASNTGELFF.

The V gene is TRBV9, the J gene TRBJ2-3, with D possibly being TRBD2 (6 bases). Germline V CDR1 and CDR2: SGDLS, YYNGEE. This CDR3 has 15 residues. Trimming removed 2 bases at V and 2 bases at J, with 12 bases between. The CDR3 coding sequence is TGTGCCAGCAGCGTCGTGGGAGGATACACAGATACGCAGTATTTT. Residues: CASSVVGGYTDTQYF.

CDR3 nucleotide sequence: TGCGCCAGCAGCCGCCCGGAGATACAAGAGACCCAGTACTTC. This encodes CASSRPEIQETQYF. The chain combines TRBV4-1 with TRBJ2-5; D ambiguous. The CDR3 sequence is 14 residues long. The germline CDR1 and CDR2 sequences are MGHRA and YSYEKL. Trimming stripped 4 bases from V and 2 bases from J, with 11 bases between.

Regarding this clone: Sequence at one end of the junction differs from germline and may be a read error. J is TRBJ2-1 and V is TRBV28; 10 bases are a match to TRBD2. Germline CDR1 is MDHEN and CDR2 is SYDVKM. The CDR3 is made up of 15 amino acids. CDR3 sequence: CANSRTSGIFNEQFF. CDR3 in DNA: TGTGCCAACAGTAGGACTAGCGGCATTTTCAATGAGCAGTTCTTC.

This clone was picked up a small number of times. CDR3 in amino acids: CASSLPGASNYGYTF. DNA of the CDR3: TGTGCCAGCAGCTTGCCAGGGGCTTCTAACTATGGCTACACCTTC. The chain joins TRBV5-6 to TRBJ1-2; a possible D gene is TRBD1 (6 bases). V was pared by 1 base and J by 0 bases, with 10 bases between. CDR1 is SGHDT and CDR2 is YYEEEE in the germline V gene. This CDR3 is 15 amino acids long.

V and J are TRBV12-3 or TRBV12-4 and TRBJ2-1; no clear D. This CDR3 is 12 amino acids long. The V gene lost 1 base and the J gene lost 13 bases, with 11 bases spanning the gap. The CDR3 is CASSLGSVIQFF. DNA for the CDR3: TGTGCCAGCAGTTTAGGTTCGGTAATCCAGTTCTTC.

V and J are TRBV6-4 and TRBJ2-1; 9 bases match TRBD2. Germline trimming cut 7 bases from V and 8 bases from J; bases unmatched to any gene: 6. Germline lookup yields CDR1 MRHNA and CDR2 SNTAGT. The CDR3 has 13 amino acids. Written as DNA, the CDR3 is TGTGCCAGCACCCCGCGGGAGGGGGATGAGCAGTTCTTC. Its protein product is CASTPREGDEQFF.

The chain has TRBV25-1 and TRBJ2-7; 10 bases agree with TRBD1. The germline V gene encodes CDR1 MGHDK and CDR2 SYGVNS. The CDR3 has 14 residues. V lost 6 bases to trimming and J lost 2 bases; unmatched junction nucleotides: 4. CDR3 loop: CASSSGTGAYEQYF. CDR3 sequence (DNA): TGTGCCAGCAGCTCCGGGACAGGGGCCTACGAGCAGTACTTC.

This clone was detected once. The chain couples TRBV9 to TRBJ1-6, with TRBD1 identical over 7 bases. V gave up 4 bases and J gave up 5 bases; unmatched junction bases: 3. This CDR3 is 14 amino acids long. Germline V lookup: CDR1 SGDLS, CDR2 YYNGEE. The CDR3 coding sequence is TGTGCCAGCAGCTTCAGGGGGGATAATTCACCCCTCCACTTT. Residues: CASSFRGDNSPLHF.

V and J are TRBV19 and TRBJ1-1; D gene uncertain. This CDR3 contains 14 residues. CDR1 LNHDA and CDR2 SQIVND come from the germline V gene (reference sequence). V gave up 6 bases and J gave up 1 base, with 12 bases separating them. CDR3 sequence: CASSLAGRNTEAFF. The CDR3 DNA reads TGTGCCAGTAGCCTGGCTGGGAGGAACACTGAAGCTTTCTTT.

The gene calls are TRBV30 and TRBJ1-2, with a possible D match to TRBD1 (6 bases). V was pared by 2 bases and J by 3 bases, with 13 bases between. Germline loops: CDR1 GTSNPN, CDR2 SVGIG (reference sequence). CDR3 length: 14 amino acids. CDR3 residues: CAWSIMTGDYGYTF. The CDR3 bases are TGTGCCTGGAGTATAATGACAGGAGACTATGGCTACACCTTC.

The chain carries TRBV7-3 and TRBJ2-3; the D gene is possibly TRBD1 (6 bases). CDR3 length equals 15 residues. CDR1 is SGHTA and CDR2 is FQGTGA in the germline V gene. V was trimmed by 5 bases and J by 3 bases, leaving 15 bases between them. CDR3 DNA sequence: TGTGCCAGCAGCACACAGGGATCCGAAACAGATACGCAGTATTTT. This sequence encodes CASSTQGSETDTQYF.

For the CDR3, the DNA is TGCAGCGCGGAGGGGCCGGCACCCCTCCACTTT. This codes for CSAEGPAPLHF. The J gene is TRBJ1-6, the V gene TRBV20-1; tentative D call: TRBD1 (5 bases). The CDR3 spans 11 residues. Per the germline V gene, CDR1 is DFQATT and CDR2 is SNEGSKA (reference sequence).

V usage is TRBV7-2 and J usage is TRBJ1-5; TRBD1 aligns across 9 bases. Trimming took 5 bases from V and 4 from J; bases not matched to a gene: 6. This CDR3 has 15 residues. Germline CDR1 reads SGHTA; CDR2 reads FQGNSA. The CDR3 bases are TGTGCCAGCAGCCGGGACAGGGCTGGGAATCAGCCCCAGCATTTT. Its protein product is CASSRDRAGNQPQHF.

This chain links TRBV3-1 (or the pseudogene TRBV3-2) with TRBJ2-4; TRBD1 matches 8 bases. Germline CDR1 is LGHDT and CDR2 is YNNKEL (reference sequence). The V segment lost 3 bases and the J segment 0 bases; nucleotides outside the gene matches: 4. The CDR3 is 16 residues long. The DNA for the CDR3 is TGTGCCAGCAGCCATAACAGGGGGTCAGCCAAAAACATTCAGTACTTC. It specifies CASSHNRGSAKNIQYF.

V is TRBV19 and J is TRBJ1-1; possibly TRBD1 for D (6 bases). CDR1 and CDR2 from the germline V gene are LNHDA and SQIVND (reference sequence). The V end was cut by 4 bases, the J end by 1 base, with 13 bases between. The CDR3 is 15 amino acids. The CDR3 loop reads CASSTPDSRNTEAFF. The CDR3 coding sequence is TGTGCCAGTAGTACACCGGACAGCCGGAACACTGAAGCTTTCTTT.

The V and J genes are TRBV28 and TRBJ1-6, with TRBD1 as a possible D gene (5 bases). The CDR3 is 13 amino acids. V shed 7 bases and J shed 8 bases, with 12 bases lying between them. Germline values: CDR1 MDHEN, CDR2 SYDVKM. For the CDR3, the DNA is TGTGCCAGCATCTTACGGGGGGATTCACCCCTCCACTTT. Amino acids: CASILRGDSPLHF.

The chain is built from TRBV11-3 and TRBJ2-7; D uncertain. The germline CDR1 and CDR2 sequences are SGHNT and YENEEA. Between the trimmed V and J ends, which lost 5 bases and 3 bases, there was a span of 14 bases. The length of the CDR3 is 14 residues. The CDR3 DNA reads as TGTGCCAGCAGCCCAAGACACTCCGACTACGAGCAGTACTTC. It is translated as CASSPRHSDYEQYF.

This rearrangement joins TRBV7-3 to TRBJ1-1; perhaps TRBD1 as D (5 bases). V shed 2 bases and J shed 1 base, with 8 bases lying between them. The CDR3 is 14 residues long. Germline CDR1 SGHTA, CDR2 FQGTGA. CDR3 DNA sequence: TGTGCCAGCAGCTTATTGGGGGGGAACACTGAAGCTTTCTTT. Protein sequence: CASSLLGGNTEAFF.

The CDR3 loop is CASSKEGGNQPQHF. The CDR3, as DNA: TGTGCCAGCAGCAAAGAAGGCGGAAATCAGCCCCAGCATTTT. The gene calls are TRBV6-5 and TRBJ1-5; D not resolved. CDR3 length equals 14 residues. Between the trimmed V and J ends, which lost 6 bases and 4 bases, there was a span of 13 bases. Germline V gives CDR1 MNHEY, CDR2 SVGAGI.

The chain carries TRBV7-2 and TRBJ2-5, with D perhaps matching TRBD1 (5 bases). This CDR3 has 14 amino acids. The germline V and J ends were trimmed by 1 base and 5 bases, with 11 bases remaining between them. Germline CDR1 and CDR2: SGHTA and FQGNSA. In nucleotides, the CDR3 is TGTGCCAGCAGCTTAGTGAAGGGGTCCGAGACCCAGTACTTC. Residues: CASSLVKGSETQYF.

This sequence joins TRBV7-2 and TRBJ2-3; 10 positions agree with TRBD2. The CDR3 has 12 residues. Germline loops: CDR1 SGHTA, CDR2 FQGNSA. With 5 bases clipped from V and 14 bases from J, the junction kept 7 bases outside the gene matches. The CDR3: CASSRGLAVSYF. CDR3 nucleotide sequence: TGTGCCAGCAGCAGAGGACTAGCGGTTTCGTATTTT.

The J gene is TRBJ1-1, the V gene TRBV10-3, with D unresolved. The V and J ends lost 2 bases and 6 bases respectively, with 10 bases between them. The CDR3 is 13 amino acids. Germline V gene sequence: CDR1 ENHRY, CDR2 SYGVKD. The CDR3 nucleotides read TGTGCCATCAGTGAGCAGGCGTTGGCTGAAGCTTTCTTT. Its translation: CAISEQALAEAFF.

The CDR3 loop reads CATRRTGDSTGELFF. CDR3 DNA: TGTGCCACCCGGCGGACAGGGGATAGCACCGGGGAGCTGTTTTTT. This chain links TRBV24-1 with TRBJ2-2; TRBD1 aligns across 9 bases. The CDR3 runs to 15 residues. After removal of 9 bases from V and 4 bases from J, the junction contained 8 bases not matched to a gene. Germline V gene sequence: CDR1 KGHDR, CDR2 SFDVKD.

The rearrangement uses TRBV6-2 or TRBV6-3 and TRBJ2-3; TRBD2 matches 12 bases. V gave up 2 bases and J gave up 0 bases; unmatched junction bases: 6. The CDR3 length is 18 residues. Germline V CDR1 and CDR2: MNHEY, SVGEGT. In nucleotides, the CDR3 is TGTGCCAGCAGTTACCTGACTAGCGGGGGCCCTAGCACAGATACGCAGTATTTT. This codes for CASSYLTSGGPSTDTQYF.